In its sample, the clone carrying this T cell receptor beta chain was seen many times. Its matching antigen is unknown. As it was prepared, the TCRbeta library received unique molecular identifiers. Each CDR3 protein gets one entry after TCRdb re-called the PCR reads with MiXCR. The table shows 150,000 to 200,000 distinct CDR3 sequences, with 11% occurring only once. The sample is drawn from a study of T-cell reconstitution after alpha-beta-depleted transplantation in children. Notes on the study in general: At day 60, the high TCRbeta diversity found in some patients originated from recipient T cells and thymic progenitors that had survived. Reportedly, alpha-beta T cells present about two months post-transplant originated from several hundred expanded clones of graft origin. Newly produced T cells mostly accounted for T-cell counts and diversity one year post-transplant.

Germline V lookup: CDR1 MNHNS, CDR2 SASEGT. V trimming: 8 bases; J trimming: 2 bases; junction bases outside the gene matches: 6. This CDR3 comprises 15 residues. The chain recombines TRBV6-1 with TRBJ2-5; TRBD2 matches 12 bases. The sample in question was PBMCs, obtained before TCRalphabeta/CD19-depleted stem cell transplant. The origin of this receptor is a boy between 2 and 10 years old with acute myeloid leukemia, due to receive a stem cell transplant. CDR3 nucleotides: TGTGCCAGCGGACTAGCGGGACGCACTCAAGAGACCCAGTACTTC. Translating it yields CASGLAGRTQETQYF.